The entry below describes one TCR beta chain. Its antigen is unidentified. The source of the sample is a study of cytomegalovirus exposure and HLA in healthy donors. Study-level findings and limits: Within the data, a cluster of highly shared sequence variants was likely a sequencing artifact. A missense DCLRE1C variant was associated with V- and J-gene trimming of TCR beta chains in a later analysis, and an independent cohort replicated the association.

The PCR employed 60 Vbeta primers together with 13 Jbeta primers. Assay: immunoSEQ multiplex PCR; the TCRdb copy retains only in-frame clones and omits some. The sample contains 150,000 to 200,000 clones, 84% of which appear only once. V gave up 4 bases and J gave up 0 bases, with 4 bases separating them. This CDR3 region has 12 residues. Germline CDR1 SQVTM, CDR2 ANQGSEA. This receptor was identified in a young man in good health and CMV-seronegative. V usage is TRBV29-1 and J usage is TRBJ1-3; D gene uncertain. The sample comprised PBMCs. The CDR3 here is CSVVASGNTIYF. CDR3 nucleotide sequence: TGCAGCGTTGTGGCCTCTGGAAACACCATATATTTT.